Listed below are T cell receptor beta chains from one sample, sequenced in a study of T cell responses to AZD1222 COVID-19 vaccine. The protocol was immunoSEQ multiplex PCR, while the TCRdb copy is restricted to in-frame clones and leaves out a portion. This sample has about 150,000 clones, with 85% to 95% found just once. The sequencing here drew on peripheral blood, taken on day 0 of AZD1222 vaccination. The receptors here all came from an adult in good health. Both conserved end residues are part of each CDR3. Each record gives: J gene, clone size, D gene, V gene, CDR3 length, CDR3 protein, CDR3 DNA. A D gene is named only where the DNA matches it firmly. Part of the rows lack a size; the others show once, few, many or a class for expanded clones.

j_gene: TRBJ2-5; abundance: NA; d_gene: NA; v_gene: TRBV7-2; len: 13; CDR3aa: CASSLTVGETQYF; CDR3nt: TGTGCCAGCAGCTTAACAGTGGGAGAGACCCAGTACTTC
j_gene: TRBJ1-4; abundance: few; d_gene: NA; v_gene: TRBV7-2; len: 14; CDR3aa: CASSSGPFNEKLFF; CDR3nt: TGTGCCAGCAGCTCAGGACCTTTCAATGAAAAACTGTTTTTT
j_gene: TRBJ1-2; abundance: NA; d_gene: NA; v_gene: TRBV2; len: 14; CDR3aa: CASSEDSSNYGYTF; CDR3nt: TGTGCCAGCAGTGAGGACAGTTCTAACTATGGCTACACCTTC
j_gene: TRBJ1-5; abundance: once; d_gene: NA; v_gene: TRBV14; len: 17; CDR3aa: CASSTHSGPISNQPQHF; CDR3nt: TGTGCCAGCAGCACCCACTCCGGGCCCATTAGCAATCAGCCCCAGCATTTT
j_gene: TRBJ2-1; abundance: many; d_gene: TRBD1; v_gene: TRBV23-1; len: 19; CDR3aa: CASSLGQGVPIFSYNEQFF; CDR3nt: TGCGCCAGCAGTCTGGGCCAGGGGGTACCCATTTTCTCCTACAATGAGCAGTTCTTC
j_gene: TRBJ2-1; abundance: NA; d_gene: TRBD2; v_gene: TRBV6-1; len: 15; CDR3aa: CASSEGGGTYNEQFF; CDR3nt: TGTGCCAGCAGTGAAGGGGGAGGGACTTACAATGAGCAGTTCTTC
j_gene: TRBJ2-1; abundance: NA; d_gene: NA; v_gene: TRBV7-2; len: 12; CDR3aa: CASSLARNEQFF; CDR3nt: TGTGCCAGCAGCTTAGCCCGAAATGAGCAGTTCTTC
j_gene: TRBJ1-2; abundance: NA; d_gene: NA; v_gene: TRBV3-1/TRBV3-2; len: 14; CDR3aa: CASSRGGLNYGYTF; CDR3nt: TGTGCCAGCAGCCGAGGGGGACTAAACTATGGCTACACCTTC
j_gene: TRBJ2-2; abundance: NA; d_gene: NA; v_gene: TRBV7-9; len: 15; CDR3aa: CASRMGGLNTGELFF; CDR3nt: TGTGCCAGCAGAATGGGGGGCCTGAACACCGGGGAGCTGTTTTTT
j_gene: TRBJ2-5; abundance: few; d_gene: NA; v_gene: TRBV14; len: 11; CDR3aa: CASSQGQTQYF; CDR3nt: TGTGCCAGCAGCCAAGGGCAGACCCAGTACTTC
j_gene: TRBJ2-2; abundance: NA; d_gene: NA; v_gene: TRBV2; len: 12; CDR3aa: CASTPQTGELFF; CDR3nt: TGTGCCAGCACACCACAAACCGGGGAGCTGTTTTTT
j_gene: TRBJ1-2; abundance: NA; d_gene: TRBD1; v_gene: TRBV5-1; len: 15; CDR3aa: CASSQTGGMLYGYTF; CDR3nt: TGCGCCAGCAGCCAGACAGGGGGCATGCTCTATGGCTACACCTTC
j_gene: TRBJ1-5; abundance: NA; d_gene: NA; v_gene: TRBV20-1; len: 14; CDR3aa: CSASNIHSNQPQHF; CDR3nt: TGCAGTGCTAGTAACATTCATAGCAATCAGCCCCAGCATTTT
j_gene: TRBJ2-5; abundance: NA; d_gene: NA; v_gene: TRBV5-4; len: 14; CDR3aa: CASSLARGGETQYF; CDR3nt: TGTGCCAGCAGCTTGGCTAGAGGGGGGGAGACCCAGTACTTC
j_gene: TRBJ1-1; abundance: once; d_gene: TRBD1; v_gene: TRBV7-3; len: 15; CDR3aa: CASSLGTGGTTEAFF; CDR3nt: TGTGCCAGCAGCTTAGGGACAGGGGGCACCACTGAAGCTTTCTTT
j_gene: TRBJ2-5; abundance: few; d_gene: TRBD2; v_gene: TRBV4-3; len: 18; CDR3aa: CASSQVGPVAGGGETQYF; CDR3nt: TGCGCCAGCAGCCAAGTGGGACCGGTAGCGGGAGGGGGAGAGACCCAGTACTTC
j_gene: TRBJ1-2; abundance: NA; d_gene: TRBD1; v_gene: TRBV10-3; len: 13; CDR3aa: CAIRADRGYGYTF; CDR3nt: TGTGCCATTAGGGCGGACAGGGGATATGGCTACACCTTC
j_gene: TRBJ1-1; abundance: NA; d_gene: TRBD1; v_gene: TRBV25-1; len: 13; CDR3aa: CASRSGQGSKAFF; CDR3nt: TGTGCCAGCAGAAGCGGACAGGGGAGTAAAGCTTTCTTT
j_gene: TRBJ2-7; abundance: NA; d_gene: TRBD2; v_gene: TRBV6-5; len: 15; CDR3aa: CASNTFLAGFYEQYF; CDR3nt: TGTGCCAGCAATACATTTCTAGCGGGGTTTTACGAGCAGTACTTC
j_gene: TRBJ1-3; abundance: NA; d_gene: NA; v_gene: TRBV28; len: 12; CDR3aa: CASSSIGNTIYF; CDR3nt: TGTGCCAGCAGTTCCATTGGAAACACCATATATTTT
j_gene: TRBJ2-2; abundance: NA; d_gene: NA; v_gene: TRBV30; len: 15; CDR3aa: CAWSVSGRDSGELFF; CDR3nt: TGTGCCTGGAGTGTAAGTGGTCGGGATTCCGGGGAGCTGTTTTTT
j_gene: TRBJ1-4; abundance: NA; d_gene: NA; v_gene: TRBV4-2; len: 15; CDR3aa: CASSQDLGRGEKLFF; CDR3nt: TGTGCCAGCAGCCAAGATCTCGGCAGAGGTGAAAAACTGTTTTTT
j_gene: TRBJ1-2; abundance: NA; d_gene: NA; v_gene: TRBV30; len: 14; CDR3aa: CAWVKTRDLDGYTF; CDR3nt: TGTGCCTGGGTGAAGACCAGGGACCTTGATGGCTACACCTTC
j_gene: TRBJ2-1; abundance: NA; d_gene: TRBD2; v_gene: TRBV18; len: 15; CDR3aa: CASSPVAGSYNEQFF; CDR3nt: TGTGCCAGCTCACCAGTAGCGGGCTCCTACAATGAGCAGTTCTTC
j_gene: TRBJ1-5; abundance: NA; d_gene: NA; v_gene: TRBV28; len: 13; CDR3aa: CASSPRLNQPQHF; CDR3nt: TGTGCCAGCAGCCCACGCCTAAATCAGCCCCAGCATTTT
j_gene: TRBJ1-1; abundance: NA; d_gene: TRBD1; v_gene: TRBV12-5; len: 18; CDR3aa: CASGLVLGQGAMNTEAFF; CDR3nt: TGTGCTAGTGGTTTGGTACTGGGACAGGGGGCGATGAACACTGAAGCTTTCTTT
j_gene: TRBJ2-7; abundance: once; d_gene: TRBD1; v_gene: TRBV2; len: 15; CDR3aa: CASTGMGQGPYEQYF; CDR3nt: TGTGCCAGCACCGGTATGGGACAGGGTCCCTACGAGCAGTACTTC
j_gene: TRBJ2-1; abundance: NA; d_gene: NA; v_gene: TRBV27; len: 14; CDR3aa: CASSLRGVYNEQFF; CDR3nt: TGTGCCAGCAGCCTGAGGGGGGTCTACAATGAGCAGTTCTTC
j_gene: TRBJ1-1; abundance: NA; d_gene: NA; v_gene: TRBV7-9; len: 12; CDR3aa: CASSPADTEAFF; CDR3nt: TGTGCCAGCAGCCCTGCGGACACTGAAGCTTTCTTT
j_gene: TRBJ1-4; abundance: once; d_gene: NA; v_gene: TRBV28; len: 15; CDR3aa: CASSLEGKGKEKLFF; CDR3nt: TGTGCCAGCAGTTTAGAGGGGAAAGGAAAGGAAAAACTGTTTTTT
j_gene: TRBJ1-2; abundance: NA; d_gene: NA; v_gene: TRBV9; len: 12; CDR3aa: CASSEGGYGYTF; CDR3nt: TGTGCCAGCAGCGAGGGGGGCTATGGCTACACCTTC
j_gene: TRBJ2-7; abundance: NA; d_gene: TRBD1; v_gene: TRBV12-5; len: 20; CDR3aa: CASGLPLPQPGQVSSYEQYF; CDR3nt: TGTGCTAGTGGTTTGCCCCTCCCTCAACCGGGACAGGTGAGCTCCTACGAGCAGTACTTC
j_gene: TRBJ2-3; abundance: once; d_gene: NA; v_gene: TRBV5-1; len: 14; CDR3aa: CASSTTVSTDTQYF; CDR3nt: TGCGCCAGCAGCACCACAGTGTCCACAGATACGCAGTATTTT